Listed here are 31 T cell receptor beta chains from one sample, sequenced in a study of blood T cell repertoires in COVID-19. Here immunoSEQ multiplex PCR was the method, and the copy in TCRdb shows in-frame clones only, minus some. The sample consists of roughly 220,000 clones, about three quarters of them appearing once. The sequenced material came from peripheral blood. These receptors were obtained from a woman between 70 and 85 years old with acute or convalescent COVID-19.

The genes are TRBV2 and TRBJ2-1; 7 bases align to TRBD2. Trimming took 7 bases from V and 7 from J; bases not matched to a gene: 10. Germline CDR1 SNHLY, CDR2 FYNNEI. This CDR3 is built from 14 residues. The CDR3 loop reads CASNRGLRSNEQFF. For the CDR3, the DNA is TGTGCCAGCAATCGGGGACTACGTTCGAATGAGCAGTTCTTC.

This sequence joins TRBV7-8 and TRBJ2-5; possible D gene TRBD1, 5 bases. Germline loops: CDR1 SGHVS, CDR2 FQNEAQ. V lost 5 bases, J lost 0 bases, and 10 bases lay in between. The CDR3 runs to 14 residues. Here the CDR3 reads CASSKDRNQETQYF. CDR3 bases: TGTGCCAGCAGCAAAGACAGAAACCAAGAGACCCAGTACTTC.

V usage is TRBV7-6 and J usage is TRBJ2-3; 7 bases match TRBD1. After removal of 4 bases from V and 5 bases from J, the junction contained 6 bases not matched to a gene. The germline V gene encodes CDR1 SGHVS and CDR2 FNYEAQ. The CDR3 totals 14 residues. The CDR3 loop reads CASSSRQGRDTQYF. Here the CDR3 DNA reads TGTGCCAGCAGCTCTAGACAGGGCAGAGATACGCAGTATTTT.

The genes are TRBV28 and TRBJ2-7; TRBD1 matches at 11 bases. J gave up 4 bases and V 5 bases, and 10 bases lay outside the gene matches. Germline loops: CDR1 MDHEN, CDR2 SYDVKM. The length of the CDR3 is 16 residues. Here the CDR3 DNA reads TGTGCCAGCAGTCCGAGGACAGGGGGCGCAAAATACGAGCAGTACTTC. Its protein product is CASSPRTGGAKYEQYF.

This clone has a single count. V is TRBV24-1 and J is TRBJ2-3, with a tentative D call TRBD1 (6 bases). The germline V gene encodes CDR1 KGHDR and CDR2 SFDVKD. This CDR3 has 13 residues. Trimming took off 11 bases at V and 0 bases at J, with 11 bases between the two ends. CDR3 in DNA: TGTGCCATCCGGGACAAAAGCACAGATACGCAGTATTTT. This codes for CAIRDKSTDTQYF.

The chain links TRBV29-1 to TRBJ2-4; no reliable D call. Between the trimmed V and J ends, which lost 7 bases and 0 bases, there was a span of 7 bases. The germline V gene has CDR1 SQVTM and CDR2 ANQGSEA. There are 12 residues in the CDR3. The CDR3 here is CSARLAKNIQYF. As DNA, the CDR3 is TGCAGCGCCCGACTAGCCAAAAACATTCAGTACTTC. The full variable domain, with the rest looked up from reference TRBV29-1 and TRBJ2-4, is SAVISQKPSRDICQRGTSLTIQCQVDSQVTMMFWYRQQPGQSLTLIATANQGSEATYESGFVIDKFPISRPNLTFSTLTVSNMSPEDSSIYLCSARLAKNIQYFGAGTRLSVL.

This chain connects TRBV28 to TRBJ1-2; D uncertain. The CDR3 extends over 14 amino acids. Looked up from germline, CDR1 is MDHEN and CDR2 is SYDVKM. Trimming left V 3 bases short and J 4 bases short, with 12 bases between. Here the CDR3 reads CASSFEGIGYGYTF. In DNA, the CDR3 is TGTGCCAGCAGTTTTGAGGGCATCGGCTATGGCTACACCTTC.

The V and J genes are TRBV6-2 or TRBV6-3 and TRBJ2-2; no firm D call. The CDR3 runs 16 residues. Per germline, CDR1 MNHEY and CDR2 SVGEGT. Trimming pared 3 bases from V and 1 base from J, leaving 12 bases between. The CDR3 nucleotides are TGTGCCAGCAGTTATATTCTCGGTCAGAACACCGGGGAGCTGTTTTTT. Amino acid sequence: CASSYILGQNTGELFF.

The chain is built from TRBV18 and TRBJ2-7; D perhaps matches TRBD2 (5 bases). The germline V and J ends were trimmed by 2 bases and 0 bases, with 11 bases remaining between them. CDR1 KGHSH and CDR2 LQKENI come from the germline V gene. CDR3 length equals 15 residues. This chain's CDR3 is CASSPIAKSSYEQYF. Written as DNA, the CDR3 is TGTGCCAGCTCACCAATAGCGAAAAGCTCCTACGAGCAGTACTTC.

The chain uses TRBV5-1 and TRBJ2-2; 10 bases line up with TRBD2. Trimming took 0 bases from V and 5 from J; bases not matched to a gene: 1. This CDR3 spans 15 amino acids. From germline, CDR1 is SGHRS and CDR2 YFSETQ. Written as DNA, the CDR3 is TGCGCCAGCAGCTTGGCTAGCGGGAGTACCGGGGAGCTGTTTTTT. It codes for CASSLASGSTGELFF. The variable domain in full, with the rest retrieved from reference TRBV5-1 and TRBJ2-2, is KAGVTQTPRYLIKTRGQQVTLSCSPISGHRSVSWYQQTPGQGLQFLFEYFSETQRNKGNFPGRFSGRQFSNSRSEMNVSTLELGDSALYLCASSLASGSTGELFFGEGSRLTVL.

V and J are TRBV19 and TRBJ1-1; perhaps TRBD1 as D (5 bases). Germline values: CDR1 LNHDA, CDR2 SQIVND (reference sequence). The CDR3 extends over 12 amino acids. Trimming took off 7 bases at V and 1 base at J, with 7 bases between the two ends. DNA for the CDR3: TGTGCCAGTATTACAGGGAACACTGAAGCTTTCTTT. It translates to CASITGNTEAFF.

The chain is built from TRBV28 and TRBJ1-3, with D perhaps matching TRBD1 (5 bases). The CDR3 is made up of 15 amino acids. The germline CDR1 and CDR2 sequences are MDHEN and SYDVKM. Trimming removed 7 bases at V and 2 bases at J, with 15 bases between. The CDR3 region is CASTLGGVAGNTIYF. The CDR3 region has the DNA TGTGCCAGCACCTTGGGGGGGGTCGCTGGAAACACCATATATTTT.

The chain joins TRBV29-1 to TRBJ2-3; D possibly corresponds to TRBD2 (5 bases). Germline assignment: CDR1 SQVTM and CDR2 ANQGSEA. The CDR3 runs to 13 residues. Trimming removed 7 bases from V and 8 bases from J, with 19 bases in between. CDR3 in DNA: TGCAGCGCGAAGCAAGGGTTAGGAGGTACGCAGTATTTT. Translation: CSAKQGLGGTQYF.

The chain is built from TRBV29-1 and TRBJ1-1, with no clear D. This CDR3 has 10 amino acids. Deletions cut 7 bases from V and 11 bases from J, with 14 bases between. CDR1 is SQVTM and CDR2 is ANQGSEA in the germline V gene. CDR3 region: CSALERFAFF. DNA for the CDR3: TGCAGCGCACTGGAGAGGTTTGCTTTCTTT.

The rearrangement links TRBV11-1 to TRBJ1-6; TRBD1 aligns across 8 bases. Germline-derived CDR1 and CDR2 are SGHAT and FQDESV (reference sequence). Trimming removed 2 bases from V and 5 bases from J; junction bases left unmatched: 2. The CDR3 has 15 residues. CDR3 DNA sequence: TGTGCCAGCAGCTTATGGACAGGGCATAATTCACCCCTCCACTTT. Translating gives CASSLWTGHNSPLHF. The full variable domain, with the rest looked up from reference TRBV11-1 and TRBJ1-6, is EAEVAQSPRYKITEKSQAVAFWCDPISGHATLYWYRQILGQGPELLVQFQDESVVDDSQLPKDRFSAERLKGVDSTLKIQPAELGDSAMYLCASSLWTGHNSPLHFGNGTRLTVT.

As concerns this clone: The same CDR3 also results from other DNA sequences found in this sample. The J gene is TRBJ2-7, the V gene TRBV24-1; D gene ambiguous. CDR1 KGHDR and CDR2 SFDVKD come from the germline V gene. V was trimmed by 3 bases and J by 3 bases, leaving 2 bases between them. The CDR3 runs 11 residues. The CDR3 nucleotides read TGTGCCACCAGTGATCGCTACGAGCAGTACTTC. It codes for CATSDRYEQYF.

The chain uses TRBV23-1 and TRBJ1-4; D not certain. TRBV23-1 is flagged as an ORF with uncertain function. V lost 3 bases and J 8 bases, leaving 25 bases between the germline ends. The CDR3 consists of 18 residues. The CDR3 is CASSQCMEGSDTIEKLFF. As DNA, the CDR3 is TGCGCCAGCAGTCAGTGTATGGAGGGCAGCGACACAATCGAAAAACTGTTTTTT.

This clone was counted many times. The chain combines TRBV5-1 with TRBJ2-7, with 8 nucleotides matching TRBD2. From germline, CDR1 is SGHRS and CDR2 YFSETQ. Losses at the gene ends were 5 bases for V and 6 bases for J; bases not matched to a gene: 7. There are 13 residues in the CDR3. CDR3 in DNA: TGCGCCAGCAGTTCCACGGGGGGGAGCGAGCAGTACTTC. Translating it yields CASSSTGGSEQYF.

In this sample, this clone turned up once. This chain connects TRBV10-3 to TRBJ1-6; no clear D. Trimming left V 2 bases short and J 5 bases short, with 7 bases between. Germline CDR1 is ENHRY and CDR2 is SYGVKD. The CDR3 is made up of 14 amino acids. CDR3 in DNA: TGTGCCATCAGTGAGCGCCAGGATAATTCACCCCTCCACTTT. Translating it yields CAISERQDNSPLHF.

The rearrangement links TRBV28 to TRBJ2-3; D unclear. The CDR3 spans 18 residues. V was clipped by 4 bases and J by 0 bases, with 20 bases between them. Looked up from germline, CDR1 is MDHEN and CDR2 is SYDVKM. The CDR3: CASSSSPGLGSSTDTQYF. DNA for the CDR3: TGTGCCAGCAGTTCCTCCCCGGGTTTAGGATCTAGCACAGATACGCAGTATTTT.

V and J are TRBV30 and TRBJ2-4, with D possibly matching TRBD2 (7 bases). This CDR3 is 15 amino acids long. Per the germline V gene, CDR1 is GTSNPN and CDR2 is SVGIG (reference sequence). Trimming removed 2 bases at V and 3 bases at J, with 14 bases between. The chain's CDR3 is CAWSRGGEGKNIQYF. CDR3 in DNA: TGTGCCTGGAGTAGGGGGGGCGAGGGCAAAAACATTCAGTACTTC.

The chain recombines TRBV7-2 with TRBJ2-1; 7 bases agree with TRBD2. Trimming cost V 7 bases and J 5 bases; bases outside gene matches: 11. Per the germline V gene, CDR1 is SGHTA and CDR2 is FQGNSA. This CDR3 comprises 15 residues. The DNA for the CDR3 is TGTGCCAGCACCTCCCGGGTTGCGGGAGACAATGAGCAGTTCTTC. As protein: CASTSRVAGDNEQFF.

The genes are TRBV5-1 and TRBJ1-2; 8 bases fit TRBD1. Unmatched junction bases numbered 8, after V lost 4 bases and J lost 3 bases. Germline CDR1 SGHRS, CDR2 YFSETQ. The CDR3 runs 15 residues. CDR3 region: CASSMAGGGYYGYTF. CDR3 nucleotide sequence: TGCGCCAGCAGCATGGCAGGGGGCGGGTACTATGGCTACACCTTC.

The V call is TRBV18, the J call TRBJ1-2; D might be TRBD1 (6 bases). Trimming took 2 bases from V and 7 from J, leaving 20 bases between them. Germline CDR1 reads KGHSH; CDR2 reads LQKENI. There are 16 residues in the CDR3. CDR3: CASSPSWGQGTIGYTF. The CDR3 coding sequence is TGTGCCAGCTCACCATCGTGGGGGCAGGGGACTATTGGCTACACCTTC.

The rearrangement links TRBV3-1 (or the pseudogene TRBV3-2) to TRBJ1-3, with 7 nucleotides matching TRBD1. V lost 1 base to trimming and J lost 4 bases; unmatched junction nucleotides: 4. Germline V gives CDR1 LGHDT, CDR2 YNNKEL (reference sequence). This CDR3 is built from 15 residues. CDR3 protein: CASSQARGWGNTIYF. The CDR3 DNA sequence: TGTGCCAGCAGCCAAGCCAGGGGGTGGGGAAACACCATATATTTT.

This clone is medium-sized (0.01 to 0.1%) in the sample. The V gene is TRBV9, the J gene TRBJ2-2, with a tentative D call TRBD2 (5 bases). The V end was cut by 0 bases, the J end by 5 bases, with 17 bases between. Germline CDR1 and CDR2: SGDLS and YYNGEE. The CDR3 runs to 17 residues. CDR3 residues: CASSVGNPFRRTGELFF. CDR3 DNA sequence: TGTGCCAGCAGCGTAGGTAATCCGTTCCGGAGGACCGGGGAGCTGTTTTTT.

The V call is TRBV3-1 (or the pseudogene TRBV3-2), the J call TRBJ2-5, with 10 positions matching TRBD2. V dropped 3 bases and J dropped 5; count of bases not matched to a gene: 12. This CDR3 contains 17 residues. Per germline, CDR1 LGHDT and CDR2 YNNKEL (reference sequence). CDR3 sequence: CASSHLRAGGEWETQYF. As DNA, the CDR3 is TGTGCCAGCAGCCATCTCCGAGCGGGAGGGGAATGGGAGACCCAGTACTTC.

This clone occurred once. The V gene is TRBV7-2, the J gene TRBJ2-2; D is perhaps TRBD2 (6 bases). CDR1 and CDR2 from the germline V gene are SGHTA and FQGNSA. The length of the CDR3 is 16 residues. V was shortened by 3 bases and J by 4 bases, with 15 bases between the two germline ends. The CDR3 nucleotides are TGTGCCAGCAGCTTGGTGGGTGTGGGAGGCACCGGGGAGCTGTTTTTT. Protein sequence: CASSLVGVGGTGELFF.

V gene TRBV5-1 combines with J gene TRBJ2-5; the match to TRBD2 covers 13 bases. Per germline, CDR1 SGHRS and CDR2 YFSETQ. J lost 3 bases, V lost 4 bases, and 3 bases had no gene match. The length of the CDR3 is 15 residues. The CDR3 loop reads CASSTGTSGEETQYF. The DNA for the CDR3 is TGCGCCAGCAGCACCGGGACTAGCGGGGAAGAGACCCAGTACTTC.

The V call is TRBV5-1, the J call TRBJ2-1; D might be TRBD2 (6 bases). This CDR3 contains 15 residues. V was shortened by 4 bases and J by 7 bases, with 18 bases between the two germline ends. CDR1 and CDR2 (germline): SGHRS, YFSETQ. Here the CDR3 reads CASSLTSIPGNEQFF. The CDR3 DNA sequence: TGCGCCAGCAGCCTGACTAGTATTCCGGGGAATGAGCAGTTCTTC.

This clone was seen a single time. As DNA, the CDR3 is TGTGCCAGCAGCCAGACAACCGGGGAGCTGTTTTTT. This gives the protein CASSQTTGELFF. V gene TRBV14 combines with J gene TRBJ2-2; the D is unclear. The V gene lost 3 bases and the J gene lost 5 bases, with 4 bases spanning the gap. CDR1 SGHDN and CDR2 FVKESK come from the germline V gene. The CDR3 runs to 12 residues.